One T cell receptor (beta chain) is described in this entry. What it recognizes is unknown. This sample was taken from a study of cytomegalovirus exposure and HLA in healthy donors. Study context: Earlier results showed roughly 120 million unique TCR beta sequences derived from about 179 million T cells.

Study-wide points: The study designated 150 or so TCR beta chains cytomegalovirus-associated. Testing in vitro showed a few CMV-associated chains specific for CMV antigens. The sole available immune exposure information was CMV serostatus.

PCR primers comprised 60 Vbeta and 13 Jbeta primers. Sequenced by immunoSEQ multiplex PCR; TCRdb stores in-frame clones only, minus some. The sample holds 200,000 to 250,000 clones, 65% to 75% seen once. Germline loops: CDR1 SEHNR, CDR2 FQNEAQ (reference sequence). The V and J ends lost 1 base and 6 bases respectively, with 15 bases between them. The CDR3 is 15 residues long. This clonotype was obtained from a woman aged 25 to 39 in good health and CMV-seronegative. The V gene is TRBV7-9, the J gene TRBJ1-1, with a tentative D call TRBD1 (5 bases). The sequenced sample was PBMCs. CDR3 residues: CASSLGQTETAEAFF. The CDR3 DNA is TGTGCCAGCAGCTTAGGACAGACCGAGACCGCTGAAGCTTTCTTT.